This T cell receptor beta chain was recovered during a study of tumor and adjacent non-tumor tissue in lung cancer. Looking at the study overall: On average, productive TCRbeta reads reached 4 million to 4.5 million per sample.

No cell sorting was done before RNA was extracted from the tissue. This non-tumor lung sample came from over 3 cm beyond the tumor edge. V shed 5 bases and J 15 bases; nucleotides not matched to a gene: 17. The CDR3 has 15 residues. Germline V gene sequence: CDR1 SGHAT, CDR2 FQNNGV. A modified ARM-PCR protocol with three rounds of nested PCR amplified TCRbeta. TCRdb re-analysed the multiplex PCR reads in MiXCR, keeping a single row per CDR3 protein. The sample includes tens of thousands of distinct CDR3 sequences, less than 85% of them seen just once. The sequence was collected from a man aged 70 or older with non-small cell lung cancer. The gene calls are TRBV11-2 and TRBJ2-2; 8 bases map to TRBD2. The sample was distant non-tumor lung tissue. The DNA for the CDR3 is TGTGCCAGCAGCATACACGGGGGGGCTGACGGTGGGTTGTTTTTT. The encoded protein is CASSIHGGADGGLFF.